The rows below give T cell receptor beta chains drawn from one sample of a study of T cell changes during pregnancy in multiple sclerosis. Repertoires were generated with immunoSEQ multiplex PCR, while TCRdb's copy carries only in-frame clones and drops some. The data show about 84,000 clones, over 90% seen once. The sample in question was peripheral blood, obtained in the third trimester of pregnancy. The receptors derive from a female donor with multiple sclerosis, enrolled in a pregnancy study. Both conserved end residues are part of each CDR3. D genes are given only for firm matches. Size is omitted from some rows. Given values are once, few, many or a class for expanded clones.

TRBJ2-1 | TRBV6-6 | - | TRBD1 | CASRTIQGVHYNEQFF | TGTGCCAGCAGAACCATACAGGGGGTTCACTACAATGAGCAGTTCTTC
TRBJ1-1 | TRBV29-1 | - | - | CSVMTGNTEAFF | TGCAGCGTTATGACAGGTAACACTGAAGCTTTCTTT
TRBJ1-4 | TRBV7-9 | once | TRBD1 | CASSPDRGGEKLFF | TGTGCCAGCAGCCCGGACAGGGGTGGTGAAAAACTGTTTTTT
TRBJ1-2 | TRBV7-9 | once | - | CASSLASGDGYTF | TGTGCCAGCAGCTTAGCGTCGGGGGATGGCTACACCTTC
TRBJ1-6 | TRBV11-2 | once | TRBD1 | CASSSEGARHSPLHF | TGTGCCAGCAGCTCAGAGGGGGCGCGGCATTCACCCCTCCACTTT
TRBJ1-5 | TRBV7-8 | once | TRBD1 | CASSPHRDRSNQPQHF | TGTGCCAGCAGCCCCCATAGGGACAGAAGCAATCAGCCCCAGCATTTT
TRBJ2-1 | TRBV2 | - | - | CASSFAREQFF | TGTGCCAGCAGTTTCGCACGGGAGCAGTTCTTC
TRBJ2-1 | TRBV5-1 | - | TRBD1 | CASKVGGINEQFF | TGCGCCAGCAAGGTAGGGGGCATAAATGAGCAGTTCTTC
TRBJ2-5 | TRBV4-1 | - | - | CASSPGRRDQETQYF | TGCGCCAGCAGCCCCGGCCGGCGGGACCAAGAGACCCAGTACTTC
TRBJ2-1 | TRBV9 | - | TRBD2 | CASSSGTSTYNEQFF | TGTGCCAGCAGCTCGGGGACTAGCACCTACAATGAGCAGTTCTTC
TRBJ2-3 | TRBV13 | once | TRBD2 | CASSSSGGAGADTQYF | TGTGCCAGCAGCTCAAGCGGGGGGGCCGGAGCAGATACGCAGTATTTT
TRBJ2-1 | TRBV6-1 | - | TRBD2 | CASREIAGGNNEQFF | TGTGCCAGCAGAGAAATAGCGGGGGGGAATAATGAGCAGTTCTTC
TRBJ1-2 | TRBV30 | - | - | CAWRRGNYGYTF | TGTGCCTGGAGACGGGGGAACTATGGCTACACCTTC
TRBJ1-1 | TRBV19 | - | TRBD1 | CASSIFGQGGSTFF | TGTGCCAGTAGTATTTTTGGACAGGGGGGGTCGACTTTCTTT
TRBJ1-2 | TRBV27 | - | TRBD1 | CASSRTGDNYGYTF | TGTGCCAGCAGCCGGACAGGGGATAACTATGGCTACACCTTC
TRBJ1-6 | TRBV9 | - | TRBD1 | CASSTFVQGNSPLHF | TGTGCCAGCAGTACGTTTGTACAGGGGAATTCACCCCTCCACTTT
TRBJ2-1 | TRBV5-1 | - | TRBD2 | CASSLGAGGIYEQFF | TGCGCCAGCAGCTTGGGCGCGGGGGGAATATATGAGCAGTTCTTC
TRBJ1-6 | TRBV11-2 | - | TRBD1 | CASSPGTDNSPLHF | TGTGCCAGCAGCCCCGGGACAGATAATTCACCCCTCCACTTT
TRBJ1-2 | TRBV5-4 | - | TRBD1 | CASSSGQGVGGYTF | TGTGCCAGCAGCTCCGGACAGGGTGTAGGTGGCTACACCTTC
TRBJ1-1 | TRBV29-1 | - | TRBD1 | CSADRGVNTEAFF | TGCAGCGCAGACAGGGGTGTTAACACTGAAGCTTTCTTT
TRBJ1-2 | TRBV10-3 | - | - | CAISESKDSRAYGYTF | TGTGCCATCAGTGAGTCGAAGGACAGCAGAGCCTATGGCTACACCTTC
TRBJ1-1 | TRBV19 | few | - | CASSIGIGVDAFF | TGTGCCAGTAGTATAGGGATCGGGGTGGACGCTTTCTTT
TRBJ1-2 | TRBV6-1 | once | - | CASSVGGDGYTF | TGTGCCAGCAGTGTAGGGGGGGATGGCTACACCTTC
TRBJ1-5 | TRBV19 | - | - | CASSIGGAPQHF | TGTGCCAGTAGTATTGGAGGGGCGCCCCAGCATTTT
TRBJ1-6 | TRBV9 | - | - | CASSDSSSYNSPLHF | TGTGCCAGCAGCGACAGTAGCTCCTATAATTCACCCCTCCACTTT
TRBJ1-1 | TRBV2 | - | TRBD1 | CASSGRQGPTEAFF | TGTGCCAGCAGCGGACGACAGGGGCCCACTGAAGCTTTCTTT
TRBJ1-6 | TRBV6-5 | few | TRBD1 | CASSYPGQNLHF | TGTGCCAGCAGTTACCCGGGACAGAACCTCCACTTT
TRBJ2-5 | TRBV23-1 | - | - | CASSQSLGGWETQYF | TGCGCCAGCAGTCAATCGCTGGGGGGATGGGAGACCCAGTACTTC
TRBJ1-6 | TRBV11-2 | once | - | CASSKGGVGNSPLHF | TGTGCCAGCAGCAAGGGGGGGGTGGGAAATTCACCCCTCCACTTT
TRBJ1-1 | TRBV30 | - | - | CAWSVGGAFF | TGTGCCTGGAGTGTAGGAGGAGCTTTCTTT
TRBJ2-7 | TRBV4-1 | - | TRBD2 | CASSFGTSGYEQYF | TGCGCCAGCAGCTTCGGGACTAGCGGCTACGAGCAGTACTTC
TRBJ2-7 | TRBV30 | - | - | CAWSGGYSYEQYF | TGTGCCTGGAGCGGGGGATACTCCTACGAGCAGTACTTC
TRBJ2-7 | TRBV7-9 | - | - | CASSFLTTSGTRAYEQYF | TGTGCCAGCAGCTTCCTTACCACATCCGGGACAAGAGCCTACGAGCAGTACTTC
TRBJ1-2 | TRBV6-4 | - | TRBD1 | CASSPGQGFGYTF | TGTGCCAGCAGCCCGGGACAGGGATTTGGCTACACCTTC
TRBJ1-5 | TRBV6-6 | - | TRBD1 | CASTSLPGTDNQPQHF | TGTGCCAGCACCTCTCTTCCCGGGACAGACAATCAGCCCCAGCATTTT
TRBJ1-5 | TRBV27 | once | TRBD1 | CASSYGTGINQPQHF | TGTGCCAGCAGTTACGGGACAGGGATCAATCAGCCCCAGCATTTT
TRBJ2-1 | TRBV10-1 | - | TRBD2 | CASSPSSGEVDEQFF | TGCGCCAGCAGTCCCTCCAGCGGGGAGGTCGATGAGCAGTTCTTC
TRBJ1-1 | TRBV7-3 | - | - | CASSLGAGRNTEAFF | TGTGCCAGCAGCTTAGGCGCAGGGCGGAACACTGAAGCTTTCTTT
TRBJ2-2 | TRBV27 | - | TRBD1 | CASRTGDTGELFF | TGTGCCAGCAGGACAGGGGACACCGGGGAGCTGTTTTTT
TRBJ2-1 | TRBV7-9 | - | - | CASSLGLPSSYNEQFF | TGTGCCAGCAGCTTAGGTCTTCCCAGCTCCTACAATGAGCAGTTCTTC
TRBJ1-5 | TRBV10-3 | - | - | CAISRDKYSNQPQHF | TGTGCCATCAGCCGGGACAAATATAGCAATCAGCCCCAGCATTTT
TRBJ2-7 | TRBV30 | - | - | CAWSDLLGGEQYF | TGTGCCTGGAGTGATCTGTTGGGGGGCGAGCAGTACTTC
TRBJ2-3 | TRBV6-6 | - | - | CASRGSTQYF | TGTGCCAGCAGAGGGAGTACGCAGTATTTT
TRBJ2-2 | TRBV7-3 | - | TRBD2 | CASSLRPRGRANTGELFF | TGTGCCAGCAGCTTACGGCCCCGGGGGAGGGCGAACACCGGGGAGCTGTTTTTT
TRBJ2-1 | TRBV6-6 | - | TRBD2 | CASTTSGGNNEQFF | TGTGCCAGCACCACTAGCGGGGGAAACAATGAGCAGTTCTTC
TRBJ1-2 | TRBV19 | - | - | CASSIERGARYGYTF | TGTGCCAGTAGTATAGAGCGCGGGGCTCGCTATGGCTACACCTTC